Here is one T cell receptor beta chain with its context. What it recognizes is unknown. Trimming stripped 7 bases from V and 0 bases from J, with 9 bases between. CDR1 is MNHNS and CDR2 is SASEGT in the germline V gene. The CDR3 has 13 amino acids. The data were obtained in a study of cytomegalovirus exposure and HLA in healthy donors. PCR primers comprised 60 Vbeta and 13 Jbeta primers. The repertoire was sequenced with immunoSEQ multiplex PCR; TCRdb's copy has only in-frame clones and lacks some. This sample carries approximately 50,000 clones, with 2.3% going to the ten biggest clones. The study, taken as a whole, reports: In a later analysis, a missense DCLRE1C variant was linked to TCR beta V- and J-gene trimming.

This chain links TRBV6-1 with TRBJ1-2; no firm D call. The material sequenced was PBMCs. The origin of this receptor is a female donor in good health and CMV-seronegative. CDR3 nucleotide sequence: TGTGCCAGCACGGGTACGGCTAACTATGGCTACACCTTC. It specifies CASTGTANYGYTF.